One T cell receptor beta chain is described in this entry. Its antigen is currently unknown. This sample stems from a study of vaccination effects on CD4 cells after COVID-19. Study at large: Post-vaccine specimens arrived a median 72 days past the second dose. Study conclusions and caveats: Relatively few convalescent patients took part in the study, which had no early post-infection timepoints.

Profiled with immunoSEQ multiplex PCR; TCRdb holds only in-frame clones, not every one. The sample yields more than 65,000 clones, around 81% seen once. Trimming removed 0 bases from V and 7 bases from J; junction bases left unmatched: 10. The CDR3 runs 17 residues. Germline CDR1 is LNHDA and CDR2 is SQIVND (reference sequence). Viral peptide pools were used in the ViraFEST assay to expand antigen-specific CD4+ T cells, and sequencing came afterward. After more than 8 days in culture, the CD4+ T cells were isolated. All participants had two doses of either the BNT162b2 or mRNA-1273 vaccine. It was with roughly 11 IU/ml IL-2 and 9.5 to 10 ug/ml peptides that about 2 million PBMC per well were cultured. Half the medium was replaced with IL-2 medium on days 3 and 7.

Material: CD4+ T cells from PBMCs cultured with HCoV-229E spike peptides, obtained after COVID-19 vaccination. The genes are TRBV19 and TRBJ2-1; 9 bases are shared with TRBD2. The receptor was isolated from a human donor who received a COVID-19 vaccine. Here the CDR3 DNA reads TGTGCCAGTAGTATAGAATATGCGGGGGGGCTTCGGAATGAGCAGTTCTTC. This sequence encodes CASSIEYAGGLRNEQFF.